This T cell receptor beta chain was identified during a study of T-cell memory formation after mild COVID-19. TCRdb processed the 5' RACE reads anew with MiXCR; each CDR3 protein has one entry. The sample contains roughly 600,000 distinct CDR3 sequences, about a sixth of which appear only once. The CDR3 has 15 residues. Germline loops: CDR1 SQVTM, CDR2 ANQGSEA. The V end lost 1 base, the J end lost 5 bases, and 17 bases lay between the germline ends. This clonotype was seen only a few times. Antigen specificity is unknown. Whole-study findings and limits: Pre-infection memory showed some responding clones, and this suggested that cross-reactive memory joined. Contracting clones from day 15 to 85 had balanced CD4/CD8; later expanders favoured CD4+. Whether second-wave clones peaking at day 37 were SARS-CoV-2 specific went unconfirmed.

This TCR derives from an adult woman who had mild COVID-19 (a few samples of this study predate the infection). Cell type and time point are not known. The sequenced sample consisted of PBMCs or a T cell subset sorted from them (not recorded which). The rearrangement uses TRBV29-1 and TRBJ2-5; a weak D match, TRBD2 (7 bases). The CDR3 region is CSVEARGGVPETQYF. The CDR3 nucleotides read TGCAGCGTTGAAGCCCGCGGGGGCGTCCCGGAGACCCAGTACTTC.